Below are 17 T cell receptor beta chains sequenced from a single sample in a study of metastatic and nonmetastatic thyroid tumors. All patients were untreated before thyroid surgery. TCRdb recomputed clones from the PCR reads via MiXCR. The repertoire consists of more than 8,500 clones, with 25% to 30% occurring once and the leading ten covering about 13%. The sequenced sample was adjacent normal tissue. These receptor sequences come from a female donor with papillary thyroid cancer or a benign thyroid nodule (not recorded which). Some clones in this sample may be carry-over from other donors' samples.

Relative to its sample, this clone is medium-sized (0.01 to 0.1%). The chain has TRBV24-1 and TRBJ2-1, with a possible D match to TRBD1 (7 bases). The CDR3 is made up of 17 amino acids. The germline V and J ends were trimmed by 3 bases and 6 bases, with 20 bases remaining between them. Per germline, CDR1 KGHDR and CDR2 SFDVKD. The CDR3 DNA reads as TGTGCCACCAGTGATCCCCTGGAGGGGGCGAATACCAATGAGCAGTTCTTC. Translating gives CATSDPLEGANTNEQFF.

The chain has TRBV5-1 and TRBJ1-6, with D possibly matching TRBD1 (5 bases). V lost 1 base and J 7 bases, leaving 9 bases between the germline ends. The CDR3 is made up of 14 amino acids. Germline V gene sequence: CDR1 SGHRS, CDR2 YFSETQ. DNA of the CDR3: TGCGCCAGCAGCTTGCAGGGATTGAATTCACCCCTCCACTTT. It encodes CASSLQGLNSPLHF.

The genes are TRBV5-4 and TRBJ2-7; TRBD2 matches at 8 bases. The CDR3 is 16 residues long. Germline V gives CDR1 SGHNT, CDR2 YYREEE (reference sequence). Trimming took 2 bases from V and 2 from J; bases not matched to a gene: 9. In nucleotides, the CDR3 is TGTGCCAGCAGCTTAAGCTCTAGCGGGTATACCTACGAGCAGTACTTC. Protein sequence: CASSLSSSGYTYEQYF.

By share of the sample, this clone is medium-sized (0.01 to 0.1%). The chain couples TRBV20-1 to TRBJ1-6; 7 positions match TRBD1. Trimming cost V 3 bases and J 8 bases; bases outside gene matches: 10. The V gene's germline CDR1 is DFQATT and CDR2 SNEGSKA (reference sequence). The CDR3 is made up of 15 amino acids. CDR3 coding DNA: TGCAGTGCTAGGTCCCCGACAGGGATTGATTCACCCCTCCACTTT. The encoded protein is CSARSPTGIDSPLHF.

V gene TRBV20-1 combines with J gene TRBJ2-7, with TRBD2 matching over 12 bases. After removal of 3 bases from V and 3 bases from J, the junction contained 15 bases not matched to a gene. Germline CDR1 reads DFQATT; CDR2 reads SNEGSKA (reference sequence). This CDR3 is 18 amino acids long. The CDR3 spells CSASGVLAGGFFSYEQYF. CDR3 bases: TGCAGTGCTAGTGGGGTTCTAGCGGGAGGGTTTTTTAGCTACGAGCAGTACTTC.

This clone is medium-sized within its sample. The CDR3 nucleotides read TGTGCCAGCAGCCCGGCCTCCGGGGTCTATGGCTACACCTTC. This translates into CASSPASGVYGYTF. V and J are TRBV3-1 and TRBJ1-2, with D uncertain. Germline values: CDR1 LGHDT, CDR2 YNNKEL (reference sequence). The V end lost 4 bases, the J end lost 4 bases, and 13 bases lay between the germline ends. This CDR3 has 14 residues. The full variable domain, completed using reference TRBV3-1 and TRBJ1-2, is DTAVSQTPKYLVTQMGNDKSIKCEQNLGHDTMYWYKQDSKKFLKIMFSYNNKELIINETVPNRFSPKSPDKAHLNLHINSLELGDSAVYFCASSPASGVYGYTFGSGTRLTVV.

The chain is built from TRBV5-5 and TRBJ2-5; D is ambiguous. Germline lookup yields CDR1 SGHKS and CDR2 YYEKEE (reference sequence). V gave up 1 base and J gave up 5 bases, with 9 bases separating them. This CDR3 region has 13 residues. The CDR3 reads CASSLNVWETQYF. The DNA for the CDR3 is TGTGCCAGCAGCTTGAACGTTTGGGAGACCCAGTACTTC.

The J gene is TRBJ2-7, the V gene TRBV9; 11 positions match TRBD1. V dropped 4 bases and J dropped 3; count of bases not matched to a gene: 9. The CDR3 runs 16 residues. Germline V lookup: CDR1 SGDLS, CDR2 YYNGEE. CDR3: CASSPRRDRGNYEQYF. DNA for the CDR3: TGTGCCAGCAGCCCCAGGAGGGACAGGGGGAACTACGAGCAGTACTTC.

This clone was recorded many times. A much larger clone differs from this one at a single base, so this may be a read error. Other DNA variants within this sample encode the same CDR3. The chain recombines TRBV19 with TRBJ2-1; TRBD2 is a possible D gene (6 bases). The CDR3 has 15 residues. Trimming took 9 bases from V and 2 from J, leaving 17 bases between them. In germline, CDR1 is LNHDA, CDR2 SQIVND (reference sequence). CDR3 sequence (DNA): TGTGCCAGAGGATCTGTGACTAGGCCCTACAATGAGCAGTTCTTC. Protein: CARGSVTRPYNEQFF.

The gene calls are TRBV20-1 and TRBJ2-7; 9 bases agree with TRBD2. CDR3 length: 14 amino acids. The germline V gene encodes CDR1 DFQATT and CDR2 SNEGSKA (reference sequence). Trimming cost V 5 bases and J 2 bases; bases outside gene matches: 7. DNA for the CDR3: TGCAGTGCTCCTCCCTTAGCGGGAGCCTACGAGCAGTACTTC. Protein: CSAPPLAGAYEQYF.

This clone was found many times. The chain carries TRBV27 and TRBJ2-6; D remains unclear. CDR1 and CDR2 from the germline V gene are MNHEY and SMNVEV (reference sequence). The CDR3 covers 17 residues. The V end was cut by 4 bases, the J end by 0 bases, with 13 bases between. Here the CDR3 reads CASSSLRSSSGANVLTF. Here the CDR3 DNA reads TGTGCCAGCAGTTCCCTCCGCTCGAGCTCTGGGGCCAACGTCCTGACTTTC.

With regard to this clone: One end of the junction does not line up with germline, which may come from a read error. The chain uses TRBV9 and TRBJ2-1; 14 nucleotides align to TRBD2. The CDR3 has 17 residues. CDR1 SGDLS and CDR2 YYNGEE come from the germline V gene. The CDR3 region has the DNA TGTGCCAGCAGTCGGGGGACTAGCGGGAGTTGGGGCAATGAGCAGCTCTTC. Residues: CASSRGTSGSWGNEQLF. The full variable domain, its missing parts supplied by reference TRBV9 and TRBJ2-1, is DSGVTQTPKHLITATGQRVTLRCSPRSGDLSVYWYQQSLDQGLQFLIQYYNGEERAKGNILERFSAQQFPDLHSELNLSSLELGDSALYFCASSRGTSGSWGNEQLFGPGTRLTVL.

This clone has ten or more counts. The chain's CDR3 is CASSHPRGRTSGRHNEQFF. CDR3 DNA sequence: TGCGCCAGCAGCCACCCAAGGGGACGGACTAGCGGGCGTCACAATGAGCAGTTCTTC. V is TRBV4-1 and J is TRBJ2-1; 11 nucleotides agree with TRBD2. Germline V gene sequence: CDR1 MGHRA, CDR2 YSYEKL. The junction had 15 bases not matched to a gene; V was cut back by 3 bases and J by 5 bases. This CDR3 comprises 19 residues.

This clone was detected only a few times. V is TRBV14 and J is TRBJ2-1; 13 bases are a match to TRBD2. This CDR3 has 18 amino acids. The V gene end was trimmed by 4 bases and the J gene end by 1 base; junction bases not matched to a gene: 7. Germline lookup yields CDR1 SGHDN and CDR2 FVKESK. CDR3 bases: TGTGCCAGCAGCCCGGGACTAGCGGGACTAAGATCCTACAATGAGCAGTTCTTC. Translating gives CASSPGLAGLRSYNEQFF.

V and J are TRBV20-1 and TRBJ1-2; tentatively, D is TRBD1 (6 bases). The CDR3 is made up of 15 amino acids. V gave up 0 bases and J gave up 1 base, with 12 bases separating them. From germline, CDR1 is DFQATT and CDR2 SNEGSKA (reference sequence). The CDR3 is CSARDERGGNYGYTF. In nucleotides, the CDR3 is TGCAGTGCTAGAGATGAGAGGGGGGGTAACTATGGCTACACCTTC.

This clone was recorded only once. The rearrangement uses TRBV20-1 and TRBJ2-3; 7 bases map to TRBD2. The junction had 12 bases not matched to a gene; V was cut back by 5 bases and J by 4 bases. The CDR3 contains 15 residues. The V gene's germline CDR1 is DFQATT and CDR2 SNEGSKA (reference sequence). CDR3 nucleotides: TGCAGTGCTCCCCGTCCAGCTAGCGGCGCAGATACGCAGTATTTT. It codes for CSAPRPASGADTQYF.

Notes on this clone: Sequence at one end of the junction differs from germline and may be a read error. The rearrangement uses TRBV6-2 or TRBV6-3 and TRBJ1-1; D not certain. This CDR3 contains 14 residues. CDR1 and CDR2 from the germline V gene are MNHEY and SVGEGT. CDR3 sequence reads: CSSSYSTGVTESFF. The DNA for the CDR3 is TGTTCCAGCAGTTACTCGACGGGAGTCACTGAGTCTTTCTTT.